These T cell receptor beta chains were read from a single sample in a study of T cell responses to AZD1222 COVID-19 vaccine. The repertoire was sequenced with immunoSEQ multiplex PCR; TCRdb's copy has only in-frame clones and lacks some. The sample lists over 100,000 clones, about nine tenths occurring once. Sequences were derived from peripheral blood, sampled on day 0 of AZD1222 vaccination. These receptors were collected from an adult in good health. CDR3s include the opening cysteine and the closing phenylalanine or tryptophan. The order of the fields is J gene, V gene, CDR3 protein.

J: TRBJ1-2; V: TRBV18; CDR3: CASSPDRDYGYTF
J: TRBJ1-5; V: TRBV4-3; CDR3: CASSQDEGQPQHF
J: TRBJ1-2; V: TRBV4-3; CDR3: CASSPGQDSYGYTF
J: TRBJ2-3; V: TRBV5-1; CDR3: CASSHQRLAGAGTDTQYF
J: TRBJ1-4; V: TRBV27; CDR3: CASSLLAGATNEKLFF
J: TRBJ2-5; V: TRBV5-1; CDR3: CARTSGPETQYF
J: TRBJ2-7; V: TRBV27; CDR3: CASSSQGVYEQYF
J: TRBJ1-1; V: TRBV2; CDR3: CASGVDSNTEAFF
J: TRBJ1-5; V: TRBV27; CDR3: CASPRDNRSLRTQHF
J: TRBJ2-1; V: TRBV19; CDR3: CASSQRGDSYNEQFF
J: TRBJ1-2; V: TRBV30; CDR3: CAWSDTFSYGYTF
J: TRBJ1-3; V: TRBV7-2; CDR3: CASSTQTGSGNTIYF
J: TRBJ1-2; V: TRBV27; CDR3: CASSPFVGSGYTF
J: TRBJ2-3; V: TRBV9; CDR3: CASSVDRSDTQYF
J: TRBJ1-3; V: TRBV18; CDR3: CASSPLGTLTLAGNTIYF
J: TRBJ1-2; V: TRBV28; CDR3: CASRTGPLFANYGYTF
J: TRBJ2-7; V: TRBV27; CDR3: CASSAPQGKGYEQYF
J: TRBJ2-7; V: TRBV6-5; CDR3: CASSPDRTYEQYF
J: TRBJ2-7; V: TRBV5-1; CDR3: CASSQGQSSSYEQYF
J: TRBJ2-3; V: TRBV19; CDR3: CATKLRGTDTQYF
J: TRBJ2-5; V: TRBV5-4; CDR3: CASSFRLAGGLETQYF
J: TRBJ1-1; V: TRBV18; CDR3: CASSLTAGTENTEAFF
J: TRBJ2-7; V: TRBV6-2/TRBV6-3; CDR3: CASSYSLVFWHEQYF
J: TRBJ1-5; V: TRBV6-7; CDR3: CASRSDSRYSNQPQHF
J: TRBJ2-1; V: TRBV5-1; CDR3: CASSLATTGGSDEQFF
J: TRBJ2-5; V: TRBV2; CDR3: CASSGLAGGSKTQYF
J: TRBJ2-3; V: TRBV28; CDR3: CASSFRRGSYTDTQYF
J: TRBJ2-2; V: TRBV5-1; CDR3: CASRDQVNTGELFF
J: TRBJ2-7; V: TRBV28; CDR3: CASRQSYEQYF
J: TRBJ1-1; V: TRBV6-5; CDR3: CASSATGFTEAFF
J: TRBJ2-5; V: TRBV6-5; CDR3: CASAPSGVPQGAQYF
J: TRBJ1-4; V: TRBV30; CDR3: CAWSLVVTNEKLFF
J: TRBJ1-5; V: TRBV28; CDR3: CASSLFGGRTGVNQPQHF
J: TRBJ2-1; V: TRBV12-3/TRBV12-4; CDR3: CASSLKGGEQFF
J: TRBJ1-2; V: TRBV4-1; CDR3: CASSPPGQGLGGYTF
J: TRBJ1-2; V: TRBV19; CDR3: CASSISVYGYTF
J: TRBJ2-2; V: TRBV1; CDR3: CTSSQDERGAYTGELFF
J: TRBJ2-7; V: TRBV10-2; CDR3: CASSEQGRTYEQYF
J: TRBJ2-7; V: TRBV11-1; CDR3: CASSKGGSYEQYF
J: TRBJ1-2; V: TRBV2; CDR3: CASSERGQGAGGYTF
J: TRBJ2-1; V: TRBV9; CDR3: CASSPRGTRDEQFF
J: TRBJ2-6; V: TRBV5-1; CDR3: CASRGRSGANVLTF
J: TRBJ2-7; V: TRBV19; CDR3: CASRIGGEQYF
J: TRBJ2-5; V: TRBV10-1; CDR3: CASSESAAAGETQYF
J: TRBJ1-5; V: TRBV4-3; CDR3: CASSQELYSNQPQHF
J: TRBJ2-1; V: TRBV10-2; CDR3: CASSESGLAGGRNEQFF
J: TRBJ2-1; V: TRBV2; CDR3: CASSDSGAASNEQFF
J: TRBJ2-7; V: TRBV6-2/TRBV6-3; CDR3: CASSSEPYEQYF
J: TRBJ1-2; V: TRBV10-3; CDR3: CAISDPPADLLYGYTF
J: TRBJ2-3; V: TRBV5-8; CDR3: CASTRGGGIVTDTQYF
J: TRBJ1-6; V: TRBV7-2; CDR3: CASSLWGTGTYNSPLHF
J: TRBJ2-7; V: TRBV6-2/TRBV6-3; CDR3: CASSWSGSFEQYF
J: TRBJ1-2; V: TRBV7-2; CDR3: CASSLEAYGYTF
J: TRBJ2-7; V: TRBV11-2; CDR3: CASSLDAGTNEQYF
J: TRBJ2-1; V: TRBV3-1/TRBV3-2; CDR3: CASSHYGLAAYNEQFF
J: TRBJ1-6; V: TRBV6-5; CDR3: CASSYDRQGKSPLHF
J: TRBJ2-5; V: TRBV5-4; CDR3: CASSLAPSGGETQYF
J: TRBJ1-5; V: TRBV28; CDR3: CASSPPGLPNQPQHF
J: TRBJ1-6; V: TRBV14; CDR3: CASRKSANNSPLHF